Listed below are T cell receptor beta chains from one sample, sequenced in a study of shared clonotypes between healthy human individuals. TCRdb keeps only in-frame clones here, not all; method: immunoSEQ multiplex PCR. The repertoire includes about a million clones, roughly 77% of them detected once, and over 0.8% sits in the top ten. Source material: memory CD4+ T cells from PBMCs. These receptors all stem from a man between 18 and 29 years old in good health. Some clones in this sample may be carry-over from other donors' samples. CDR3s include the opening cysteine and the closing phenylalanine or tryptophan. A D gene is named only where the DNA matches it firmly. Size is stated for part of the rows, as once, few or many counts, or as a class when the clone is expanded.

clone size	D gene	V gene	J gene	CDR3 protein	CDR3 DNA
NA	NA	TRBV28	TRBJ1-2	CASSLGREGLVRGYTF	TGTGCCAGCAGTTTGGGCAGGGAGGGTTTGGTAAGAGGCTACACCTTC
NA	NA	TRBV18	TRBJ1-2	CASSPIQGSTLYGYTF	TGTGCCAGCTCACCGATACAGGGTTCTACGCTCTATGGCTACACCTTC
NA	TRBD1	TRBV6-6	TRBJ2-7	CASSDIRDRVNEQYF	TGTGCCAGCAGTGATATCCGGGACAGGGTAAACGAGCAGTACTTC
NA	TRBD1	TRBV5-1	TRBJ1-1	CASSETSYRGPEAFF	TGCGCCAGCAGCGAAACCTCATACAGGGGGCCTGAAGCTTTCTTT
NA	NA	TRBV28	TRBJ1-1	CASRYRSEAFF	TGTGCCAGCAGGTACAGGAGTGAAGCTTTCTTT
few	NA	TRBV5-5	TRBJ1-4	CASSLLTQGVEKLFF	TGTGCCAGCAGCCTACTGACTCAAGGGGTTGAAAAACTGTTTTTT
few	TRBD1	TRBV5-1	TRBJ2-3	CASSLGTGGTDTQYF	TGCGCCAGCAGCCTAGGGACAGGGGGCACAGATACGCAGTATTTT
NA	NA	TRBV2	TRBJ2-7	CASSEGRGLYYEQYF	TGTGCCAGCAGTGAAGGGAGGGGACTCTACTACGAGCAGTACTTC
NA	NA	TRBV15	TRBJ1-3	CATSRSARTTSGNTIYF	TGTGCCACCAGCAGAAGCGCCCGGACCACCTCTGGAAACACCATATATTTT
NA	NA	TRBV7-6	TRBJ2-7	CASSLAGRDLSYEQYF	TGTGCCAGCAGCTTAGCCGGCAGGGATCTTTCTTACGAGCAGTACTTC
NA	NA	TRBV15	TRBJ2-3	CATSTPKDTQYF	TGTGCCACCAGCACCCCGAAAGATACGCAGTATTTT
NA	NA	TRBV20-1	TRBJ1-2	CTLGGVGGYTF	TGCACTCTCGGGGGGGTAGGCGGCTACACCTTC
NA	TRBD1	TRBV27	TRBJ1-1	CASKLQGAPEAFF	TGTGCCAGCAAACTACAGGGGGCCCCTGAAGCTTTCTTT
NA	NA	TRBV19	TRBJ1-1	CASSIGRHLTEAFF	TGTGCCAGTAGTATAGGAAGGCATCTAACTGAAGCTTTCTTT
few	NA	TRBV5-1	TRBJ1-3	CASKSGANSGNTIYF	TGCGCCAGCAAATCCGGCGCCAACTCTGGAAACACCATATATTTT
NA	NA	TRBV20-1	TRBJ2-3	CSATTTDTQYF	TGCAGTGCTACGACCACAGATACGCAGTATTTT
NA	NA	TRBV6-1	TRBJ2-2	CASSEDWAGELFF	TGTGCCAGCAGTGAAGACTGGGCCGGGGAGCTGTTTTTT
NA	NA	TRBV9	TRBJ2-7	CASSPGISYEQYF	TGTGCCAGCAGCCCAGGGATCTCCTACGAGCAGTACTTC
few	TRBD2	TRBV5-1	TRBJ2-3	CASSLTSGPVRNTQYF	TGCGCCAGCAGTCTCACTAGCGGCCCGGTGAGGAATACGCAGTATTTT
NA	NA	TRBV21-1	TRBJ2-7	CASSKARRVCRYEQYF	TGTGCCAGCAGCAAAGCGCGCAGGGTGTGTAGATACGAGCAGTACTTC
NA	NA	TRBV10-3	TRBJ2-5	CAISGTGDLQETQYF	TGTGCCATCAGCGGGACGGGAGACCTCCAAGAGACCCAGTACTTC
NA	TRBD1	TRBV28	TRBJ1-2	CASRRDRVSGYTF	TGTGCCAGCAGACGGGACAGGGTATCTGGCTACACCTTC
NA	NA	TRBV5-1	TRBJ2-7	CASSLEPSSYEQYF	TGCGCCAGCAGCTTGGAACCTTCCTCTTACGAGCAGTACTTC
many	TRBD2	TRBV5-1	TRBJ2-3	CASSTGTSGTDTQYF	TGCGCCAGCAGCACCGGGACTAGCGGCACAGATACGCAGTATTTT
once	TRBD2	TRBV30	TRBJ2-1	CAWSPRTSGGNRGNEQFF	TGTGCCTGGAGTCCCCGGACTAGCGGAGGGAACCGGGGCAATGAGCAGTTCTTC
NA	NA	TRBV28	TRBJ1-3	CASSIHGGLRNTIYF	TGTGCCAGCAGCATACATGGGGGACTCAGAAACACCATATATTTT
NA	NA	TRBV19	TRBJ2-2	CASINHPGRKVNTGELFF	TGTGCCAGTATCAACCACCCCGGCAGGAAGGTGAACACCGGGGAGCTGTTTTTT
few	NA	TRBV5-8	TRBJ2-7	CASSFNPSGRGSYEQYF	TGTGCCAGCAGCTTTAATCCTTCGGGACGGGGATCCTACGAGCAGTACTTC
many	TRBD1	TRBV20-1	TRBJ1-1	CSAQGGSGAFF	TGCAGTGCTCAAGGGGGCTCAGGAGCTTTCTTT
NA	NA	TRBV10-3	TRBJ1-5	CAISESKEGRRPQHF	TGTGCCATCAGTGAGTCGAAAGAGGGGAGAAGGCCCCAGCATTTT
NA	TRBD2	TRBV7-2	TRBJ2-7	CASSMTNLAGGVRYF	TGTGCCAGCAGCATGACGAATCTAGCGGGAGGCGTGCGGTACTTC
few	NA	TRBV6-1	TRBJ1-3	CASSEDRGNTIYF	TGTGCCAGCAGTGAGGATAGGGGAAACACCATATATTTT
NA	TRBD2	TRBV27	TRBJ2-1	CASSLGPSGRGEQFF	TGTGCCAGCAGTTTAGGGCCTAGCGGGAGGGGTGAGCAGTTCTTC
NA	NA	TRBV27	TRBJ2-7	CASSFEGEGWPSVSYEQYF	TGTGCCAGCAGTTTTGAGGGGGAGGGTTGGCCTAGCGTCTCCTACGAGCAGTACTTC
NA	NA	TRBV10-3	TRBJ1-2	CAIRDRGYGYTF	TGTGCCATCAGGGACAGAGGATATGGCTACACCTTC
NA	NA	TRBV7-9	TRBJ1-4	CASSLLFGTPNEKLFF	TGTGCCAGCAGCTTACTTTTTGGGACTCCTAATGAAAAACTGTTTTTT
NA	NA	TRBV5-1	TRBJ2-7	CASSLGGDEQYF	TGCGCCAGCAGCTTGGGTGGGGACGAGCAGTACTTC
NA	NA	TRBV28	TRBJ2-2	CASSTITTGTGELFF	TGCGCCAGCAGTACGATAACCACTGGGACCGGGGAGCTGTTTTTT
few	NA	TRBV5-4	TRBJ1-1	CASSSPLGGNTEAFF	TGTGCCAGCAGCAGCCCCCTGGGGGGGAACACTGAAGCTTTCTTT
NA	NA	TRBV30	TRBJ2-3	CAWRGNTDTQYF	TGTGCCTGGAGGGGAAACACAGATACGCAGTATTTT
NA	NA	TRBV7-3	TRBJ1-1	CASSLGEKAFF	TGTGCCAGCAGCTTGGGGGAGAAAGCTTTCTTT
NA	TRBD1	TRBV27	TRBJ1-4	CASSPLPDRAELFF	TGTGCCAGCAGTCCTCTCCCTGACAGGGCGGAACTGTTTTTT
few	NA	TRBV18	TRBJ1-4	CASSSGTHDEKLFF	TGTGCCAGCTCCTCGGGGACGCACGATGAAAAACTGTTTTTT
once	NA	TRBV28	TRBJ2-7	CASSGVASAYEQYF	TGTGCCAGCAGTGGGGTCGCGAGCGCCTACGAGCAGTACTTC
NA	NA	TRBV19	TRBJ2-3	CASSIVGRMTDTQYF	TGTGCCAGTAGTATAGTGGGGAGGATGACAGATACGCAGTATTTT
once	NA	TRBV19	TRBJ2-7	CASSIVRGQGVHEQYF	TGTGCCAGTAGTATTGTCCGGGGGCAGGGGGTCCACGAGCAGTACTTC
few	TRBD1	TRBV5-1	TRBJ2-3	CASSLGTGADTQYF	TGCGCCAGCAGCTTGGGGACAGGGGCAGATACGCAGTATTTT
NA	TRBD1	TRBV6-5	TRBJ1-1	CASSSRQGANTEAFF	TGTGCCAGCAGTTCCCGACAGGGGGCTAACACTGAAGCTTTCTTT